The 2 T cell receptor beta chains listed next were all sequenced from one sample in a study of radiotherapy plus CTLA-4 blockade in lung cancer. Using immunoSEQ multiplex PCR, the repertoire was profiled, and TCRdb retains in-frame clones only, with some absent. This table has 55,000 to 75,000 clones, more than 70% appearing once. Sample: peripheral blood, taken from a patient treated with radiotherapy plus ipilimumab. The receptors originated from a human donor with non-small cell lung cancer whose response to radiotherapy plus ipilimumab could not be evaluated. Some clones in this sample may be carry-over from other donors' samples.

This chain links TRBV28 with TRBJ1-5; TRBD1 aligns across 7 bases. Losses at the gene ends were 3 bases for V and 0 bases for J; bases not matched to a gene: 5. Germline V gene data show CDR1 as MDHEN and CDR2 as SYDVKM. This CDR3 spans 16 amino acids. The CDR3: CASSFIGTASNQPQHF. CDR3 bases: TGTGCCAGCAGTTTCATTGGGACAGCTAGCAATCAGCCCCAGCATTTT.

There are a few counts of this clone. The rearrangement joins TRBV7-6 to TRBJ1-4; D remains ambiguous. Trimming took off 2 bases at V and 8 bases at J, with 6 bases between the two ends. Per germline, CDR1 SGHVS and CDR2 FNYEAQ. CDR3 size: 12 residues. CDR3 coding DNA: TGTGCCAGCAGCTTACGCGGCGAAAAACTGTTTTTT. Amino acids: CASSLRGEKLFF.